This TCR beta chain derives from a study of blood T cell repertoires in COVID-19. About the research overall: The United States, Italy and Spain were the sources of the acute and convalescent COVID-19 samples. Sources were T cells, B-cell-depleted T cells, or PBMCs; the material itself was cDNA or gDNA.

V gave up 4 bases and J gave up 0 bases, with 12 bases separating them. The CDR3 covers 15 residues. CDR1 and CDR2 (germline): MNHEY, SVGAGI. Profiled with immunoSEQ multiplex PCR; TCRdb holds only in-frame clones, not every one. The data hold roughly 260,000 clones, with about nine tenths observed a single time. Recruitment covered about 25 US areas and drew participants whose ages spanned about 18 to 100 years. V usage is TRBV6-5 and J usage is TRBJ1-1, with a weak D call TRBD1 (5 bases). The specimen sequenced was PBMCs or T cells enriched from blood (not recorded which). The clonotype was recovered from a woman aged 25 to 39 with acute COVID-19. For the CDR3, the DNA is TGTGCCAGCAGTTCGTCGCAGGGTATGAACACTGAAGCTTTCTTT. It encodes CASSSSQGMNTEAFF.